This entry lists 27 T cell receptor beta chains sequenced from one sample in a study of CD8 T cells in ankylosing spondylitis. Notes on the study in general: A TCR beta motif of fewer than ten highly homologous variants seemed to mark ankylosing spondylitis blood.

Their target antigens are unknown. TCRdb called the 5' RACE reads again in MiXCR, with one record for every CDR3 protein. The sample shows 500,000 or so distinct CDR3 sequences, approximately 5.3% of them seen only once. The material sequenced was blood, either unsorted or a sorted T cell fraction (not recorded which). These receptor sequences come from a male donor with ankylosing spondylitis.

In this sample, this clonotype turned up many times. This rearrangement joins TRBV7-3 to TRBJ1-6; D is possibly TRBD1 (5 bases). CDR3 length: 16 amino acids. Trimming removed 4 bases at V and 9 bases at J, with 19 bases between. Germline V gene lookup returns CDR1 SGHTA and CDR2 FQGTGA. The CDR3 here is CASSSAGQGGTSPLHF. CDR3 coding DNA: TGTGCCAGCAGCTCCGCCGGCCAGGGAGGGACTTCACCCCTCCACTTT.

This clonotype was observed many times. J is TRBJ2-4 and V is TRBV7-2, with 8 bases matching TRBD1. J was trimmed by 10 bases and V by 4 bases; bases with no gene match: 9. The CDR3 runs 14 residues. Germline CDR1 and CDR2: SGHTA and FQGNSA. CDR3 sequence: CASSSSGQGRIQYF. As DNA, the CDR3 is TGTGCCAGCAGCTCCTCCGGACAGGGTCGTATTCAGTACTTC.

This clonotype was seen many times. This chain connects TRBV7-8 to TRBJ2-1; 10 nucleotides line up with TRBD1. Losses at the gene ends were 7 bases for V and 4 bases for J; bases not matched to a gene: 4. CDR1 is SGHVS and CDR2 is FQNEAQ in the germline V gene. This CDR3 spans 14 amino acids. In DNA form, the CDR3 reads TGTGCCAGCACTCTGGGACAGGGGTACAATGAGCAGTTCTTC. This codes for CASTLGQGYNEQFF.

This clonotype was detected ten times or more. The genes are TRBV18 and TRBJ2-5; 10 bases match TRBD1. Germline trimming cut 4 bases from V and 3 bases from J; bases unmatched to any gene: 5. The CDR3 contains 15 residues. Germline values: CDR1 KGHSH, CDR2 LQKENI. The CDR3 loop reads CASSQMTGGEETQYF. CDR3 in DNA: TGTGCCAGCTCACAAATGACAGGGGGCGAAGAGACCCAGTACTTC.

Only one count was recorded for this clonotype. This may stem from a read error, because a much larger clone lies one nucleotide away. The CDR3 DNA reads as TGTGCCAGCAGCTTAGGGACAACTAACCCCAATGAGCAGTTCTTC. It codes for CASSLGTTNPNEQFF. The chain links TRBV7-8 to TRBJ2-1; D is perhaps TRBD1 (5 bases). Germline V lookup: CDR1 SGHVS, CDR2 FQNEAQ. V shed 1 base and J shed 6 bases, with 13 bases lying between them. The CDR3 has 15 amino acids.

This clonotype showed up many times. The V call is TRBV29-1, the J call TRBJ1-2; D is possibly TRBD1 (5 bases). The CDR3 totals 13 residues. The germline V gene encodes CDR1 SQVTM and CDR2 ANQGSEA. V shed 1 base and J shed 4 bases, with 10 bases lying between them. CDR3 nucleotides: TGCAGCGTTGAAGGGGGCAGGATCTATGGCTACACCTTC. It codes for CSVEGGRIYGYTF.

This clonotype has ten or more counts. The chain links TRBV12-3 or TRBV12-4 to TRBJ1-5, with D possibly matching TRBD1 (5 bases). CDR3 length: 15 amino acids. V was cut by 3 bases and J by 2 bases, with 11 bases left in between. CDR3 region: CASSFYGGRNQPQHF. Here the CDR3 DNA reads TGTGCCAGCAGTTTTTATGGGGGTCGCAATCAGCCCCAGCATTTT.

This clonotype was observed many times. This chain connects TRBV11-2 to TRBJ1-1; D unclear. CDR1 and CDR2 (germline): SGHAT, FQNNGV. The CDR3 totals 12 residues. V was trimmed by 0 bases and J by 10 bases, leaving 9 bases between them. The CDR3 loop is CASSLDIFGAFF. CDR3 bases: TGTGCCAGCAGCTTAGATATATTTGGAGCTTTCTTT.

The chain employs TRBV4-1 and TRBJ2-7, with D possibly matching TRBD2 (5 bases). The CDR3 runs 15 residues. Trimming cost V 4 bases and J 2 bases, with 15 bases left between them. In germline, CDR1 is MGHRA, CDR2 YSYEKL. In DNA form, the CDR3 reads TGCGCCAGCAGCCCCCCCTTCCGGGGTCCCTACGAGCAGTACTTC. Protein sequence: CASSPPFRGPYEQYF.

The table lists this clonotype with many counts. The rearrangement joins TRBV15 to TRBJ2-5; D ambiguous. Trimming left V 2 bases short and J 2 bases short, with 9 bases between. Germline values: CDR1 LNHNV, CDR2 YYDKDF (reference sequence). This CDR3 comprises 14 residues. CDR3 region: CATSRRPAQETQYF. The CDR3 region has the DNA TGTGCCACCAGCAGAAGACCCGCACAAGAGACCCAGTACTTC.

This clonotype was found many times. V and J are TRBV12-3 or TRBV12-4 and TRBJ1-2; D is perhaps TRBD1 (5 bases). This CDR3 spans 15 amino acids. V was cut by 6 bases and J by 4 bases, with 18 bases left in between. The CDR3 is CASSWQSGQVYGYTF. The DNA of the CDR3 is TGTGCCAGCAGCTGGCAGTCGGGGCAGGTCTATGGCTACACCTTC.

This clonotype came up many times. The CDR3 coding sequence is TGTGCCATCAGTGGAGGCGAGGAATACAATGAGCAGTTCTTC. This codes for CAISGGEEYNEQFF. This sequence joins TRBV10-3 and TRBJ2-1; the D is unclear. The V and J ends lost 4 bases and 4 bases respectively, with 11 bases between them. The CDR3 is 14 amino acids. Per germline, CDR1 ENHRY and CDR2 SYGVKD.

The sample holds many counts of this clonotype. The chain links TRBV7-2 to TRBJ2-5; 9 positions agree with TRBD1. Germline V gene data show CDR1 as SGHTA and CDR2 as FQGNSA. CDR3 size: 15 residues. V was clipped by 5 bases and J by 7 bases; unmatched bases: 11. The DNA for the CDR3 is TGTGCCAGCAGCCCGGGGACAGGGACTGGAAGGACCCAGTACTTC. Its protein product is CASSPGTGTGRTQYF. The full variable domain, in which reference TRBV7-2 and TRBJ2-5 provide the parts outside the CDR3, is GAGVSQSPSNKVTEKGKDVELRCDPISGHTALYWYRQSLGQGLEFLIYFQGNSAPDKSGLPSDRFSAERTGGSVSTLTIQRTQQEDSAVYLCASSPGTGTGRTQYFGPGTRLLVL.

This clonotype was counted at least ten times. The V gene is TRBV5-1, the J gene TRBJ1-2; a possible D gene is TRBD1 (5 bases). The CDR3 has 13 amino acids. Trimming stripped 3 bases from V and 6 bases from J, with 12 bases between. CDR1 SGHRS and CDR2 YFSETQ come from the germline V gene. The CDR3 DNA reads as TGCGCCAGCAGCTCAGGGAGTGATCATGGCTACACCTTC. This gives the protein CASSSGSDHGYTF. Using reference TRBV5-1 and TRBJ1-2 for the parts outside the CDR3, the full variable domain is KAGVTQTPRYLIKTRGQQVTLSCSPISGHRSVSWYQQTPGQGLQFLFEYFSETQRNKGNFPGRFSGRQFSNSRSEMNVSTLELGDSALYLCASSSGSDHGYTFGSGTRLTVV.

This clonotype was counted ten times or more. The rearrangement joins TRBV7-6 to TRBJ2-3; a weak D match, TRBD1 (6 bases). Trimming removed 0 bases from V and 5 bases from J, with 9 bases in between. CDR1 is SGHVS, CDR2 FNYEAQ, per germline. The CDR3 covers 14 residues. The CDR3 coding sequence is TGTGCCAGCAGCTTAGCGGGACACCGAGATACGCAGTATTTT. It is translated as CASSLAGHRDTQYF.

This clonotype was seen many times. Here the CDR3 DNA reads TGTGCCAGCAGGAGTAACAGGGGCAACGAGCAGTACTTC. Protein: CASRSNRGNEQYF. The genes are TRBV7-8 and TRBJ2-7; 7 bases agree with TRBD1. V lost 6 bases and J lost 5; bases outside the gene matches: 7. From germline, CDR1 is SGHVS and CDR2 FQNEAQ. This CDR3 comprises 13 residues.

This clonotype was detected ten times or more. The rearrangement uses TRBV13 and TRBJ2-2; D call uncertain. Germline lookup yields CDR1 PRHDT and CDR2 FYEKMQ (reference sequence). There are 14 residues in the CDR3. Trimming stripped 0 bases from V and 6 bases from J, with 8 bases between. The CDR3 sequence: CASSLGGLSGELFF. As DNA, the CDR3 is TGTGCCAGCAGCTTAGGCGGATTATCCGGGGAGCTGTTTTTT.

The V and J genes are TRBV7-9 and TRBJ2-7; D remains unclear. The CDR3 has 13 amino acids. Looked up from germline, CDR1 is SEHNR and CDR2 is FQNEAQ (reference sequence). Trimming took 3 bases from V and 4 from J, leaving 10 bases between them. The CDR3 here is CASSLAPQYEQYF. Written as DNA, the CDR3 is TGTGCCAGCAGCTTGGCCCCCCAGTACGAGCAGTACTTC.

This clonotype was counted many times. The chain employs TRBV27 and TRBJ1-2; 11 nucleotides align to TRBD1. Trimming at V came to 5 bases and at J to 3 bases, leaving 5 bases not matched to a gene. Germline loops: CDR1 MNHEY, CDR2 SMNVEV (reference sequence). CDR3 size: 15 residues. The CDR3 is CASSAGTGGYYGYTF. The CDR3 nucleotides read TGTGCCAGCAGTGCGGGGACAGGGGGGTACTATGGCTACACCTTC.

At least ten counts were recorded for this clonotype. The V and J genes are TRBV4-3 and TRBJ2-5, with D possibly TRBD2 on 6 matching bases. Per the germline V gene, CDR1 is LGHNA and CDR2 is YSLEER. The length of the CDR3 is 16 residues. Trimming pared 3 bases from V and 2 bases from J, leaving 16 bases between. CDR3: CASSHDLGGLQETQYF. The CDR3 DNA sequence: TGCGCCAGCAGCCACGACCTTGGGGGGTTGCAAGAGACCCAGTACTTC.

Ten or more counts support this clonotype. The rearrangement joins TRBV5-1 to TRBJ2-1, with 8 bases matching TRBD1. CDR1 SGHRS and CDR2 YFSETQ come from the germline V gene. Losses at the gene ends were 0 bases for V and 4 bases for J; bases not matched to a gene: 6. The CDR3 consists of 16 residues. Written as DNA, the CDR3 is TGCGCCAGCAGCTTGGCCGGGACAGGTCAATACAATGAGCAGTTCTTC. Residues: CASSLAGTGQYNEQFF. Variable domain in full (rest from reference TRBV5-1 and TRBJ2-1): KAGVTQTPRYLIKTRGQQVTLSCSPISGHRSVSWYQQTPGQGLQFLFEYFSETQRNKGNFPGRFSGRQFSNSRSEMNVSTLELGDSALYLCASSLAGTGQYNEQFFGPGTRLTVL.

This clonotype turned up a few times. The V call is TRBV4-1, the J call TRBJ2-2; 9 bases map to TRBD2. V shed 6 bases, J shed 5 bases, and the junction held 4 bases outside the gene matches. CDR3 size: 14 residues. CDR1 and CDR2 (germline): MGHRA, YSYEKL. The chain's CDR3 is CASRTAGGTGELFF. The CDR3 DNA sequence: TGCGCCAGCAGGACAGCGGGAGGTACCGGGGAGCTGTTTTTT.

In its sample, this clonotype was seen many times. The rearrangement links TRBV20-1 to TRBJ2-5, with a tentative D call TRBD2 (5 bases). Germline loops: CDR1 DFQATT, CDR2 SNEGSKA (reference sequence). V lost 7 bases, J lost 0 bases, and 12 bases lay in between. This CDR3 comprises 13 residues. In nucleotides, the CDR3 is TGCAGTGTCACCAGAGGGAACCAAGAGACCCAGTACTTC. Translating it yields CSVTRGNQETQYF.

This clonotype came up many times. The chain uses TRBV6-1 and TRBJ2-2; D possibly matches TRBD1 or TRBD2 (6 bases each). CDR1 MNHNS and CDR2 SASEGT come from the germline V gene. The CDR3 loop spans 15 amino acids. The V end lost 6 bases, the J end lost 4 bases, and 15 bases lay between the germline ends. The CDR3 DNA reads TGTGCCAGCAGGGCACAACAGGGACTCACCGGGGAGCTGTTTTTT. Translation gives CASRAQQGLTGELFF.

This clonotype has ten or more counts. The J gene is TRBJ2-1, the V gene TRBV20-1, with 15 positions matching TRBD2. Germline V gene sequence: CDR1 DFQATT, CDR2 SNEGSKA (reference sequence). Trimming cost V 5 bases and J 0 bases; bases outside gene matches: 8. This CDR3 is 18 amino acids long. CDR3 sequence reads: CSARWGLAGGGSYNEQFF. The CDR3 DNA reads as TGCAGTGCTCGGTGGGGACTAGCGGGAGGTGGCTCCTACAATGAGCAGTTCTTC.

This clonotype has a count of ten or more. The CDR3 DNA follows: TGTGCCAGCAGCTTGCGAGGGATCCGGGAGACCCAGTACTTC. Its translation: CASSLRGIRETQYF. J is TRBJ2-5 and V is TRBV7-8; D possibly corresponds to TRBD2 (5 bases). There are 14 residues in the CDR3. Trimming stripped 3 bases from V and 5 bases from J, with 13 bases between. Per the germline V gene, CDR1 is SGHVS and CDR2 is FQNEAQ.

This clonotype has at least ten counts. The chain recombines TRBV24-1 with TRBJ2-2; 8 bases match TRBD1. Per the germline V gene, CDR1 is KGHDR and CDR2 is SFDVKD. CDR3 size: 17 residues. Losses at the gene ends were 4 bases for V and 2 bases for J; bases not matched to a gene: 8. CDR3 sequence: CATSDPRGTGNTGELFF. DNA for the CDR3: TGTGCCACCAGTGACCCGAGAGGGACAGGAAACACCGGGGAGCTGTTTTTT.